Reported below is one T cell receptor beta chain. Trimming left V 3 bases short and J 3 bases short, with 4 bases between. Germline CDR1 is GTSNPN and CDR2 is SVGIG (reference sequence). This CDR3 has 11 amino acids. The data originate from a study of blood T cell repertoires in COVID-19. Study details: PBMCs, B-cell-depleted T cells, or T cells were the source of the cDNA or gDNA that made up the material.

Assay: immunoSEQ multiplex PCR; the TCRdb copy retains only in-frame clones and omits some. The sample has fewer than 150,000 clones; approximately 81% are singletons. The chain couples TRBV30 to TRBJ2-3, with D hard to call. Input material: peripheral blood. This TCR came from a man aged 35 to 55 with acute or convalescent COVID-19. The CDR3: CAWSLTDTQYF. The CDR3 DNA is TGTGCCTGGAGCTTAACAGATACGCAGTATTTT.